Given below is one TCR beta chain in context. The entry originates in a study of blood T cells in healthy people across ages. Together with a sample-barcoded 5' primer, a J-beta primer mix was included in a second PCR lasting roughly 6 to 12 cycles. MiXCR, applied by TCRdb to the 5' RACE reads, yields one record per CDR3 protein. The sample lists around 870,000 distinct CDR3 sequences; about 30% were seen once. V lost 1 base and J 0 bases, leaving 10 bases between the germline ends. The CDR3 totals 16 residues. Looked up from germline, CDR1 is SGHDT and CDR2 is YYEEEE. The TCR originated in a woman aged 80 or older in good health. The chain recombines TRBV5-6 with TRBJ2-2, with D tentatively TRBD1 (6 bases). What was sequenced was blood. Here the CDR3 DNA reads TGTGCCAGCAGCTTGTTCGGGACATCGAACACCGGGGAGCTGTTTTTT. This translates into CASSLFGTSNTGELFF.